The 4 T cell receptor beta chains below were found in one sample sequenced in a study of OX40 agonist ivuxolimab in advanced cancers. Assay used: immunoSEQ multiplex PCR; TCRdb lists only in-frame clones, some missing. The sample carries fewer than 60,000 clones, 75% to 90% recorded once. Here the sequenced sample was CD4+ or CD8+ T cells sorted from blood, taken in a trial of the OX40 agonist ivuxolimab. These TCRs come from an adult with an advanced solid tumor such as melanoma, head and neck, liver or kidney cancer.

The V gene is TRBV7-2, the J gene TRBJ1-1; D gene ambiguous. This CDR3 comprises 16 residues. Germline CDR1 reads SGHTA; CDR2 reads FQGNSA. Between the trimmed V and J ends, which lost 0 bases and 5 bases, there was a span of 16 bases. CDR3 sequence (DNA): TGTGCCAGCAGCTTAGCGGCCATGCGGGCCGGGACTGAAGCTTTCTTT. It encodes CASSLAAMRAGTEAFF.

V and J are TRBV9 and TRBJ1-4; unclear D gene. Deletions cut 4 bases from V and 8 bases from J, with 18 bases between. This CDR3 spans 15 amino acids. The germline CDR1 and CDR2 sequences are SGDLS and YYNGEE. The CDR3 bases are TGTGCCAGCAGCTCAAGGAACTCGCTAGGAGAAAAACTGTTTTTT. This sequence encodes CASSSRNSLGEKLFF. Full variable domain (remainder filled in from reference TRBV9 and TRBJ1-4): DSGVTQTPKHLITATGQRVTLRCSPRSGDLSVYWYQQSLDQGLQFLIQYYNGEERAKGNILERFSAQQFPDLHSELNLSSLELGDSALYFCASSSRNSLGEKLFFGSGTQLSVL.

This rearrangement joins TRBV7-2 to TRBJ1-2; D gene ambiguous. CDR3 size: 15 residues. V lost 0 bases and J lost 7, with 15 bases in between. Germline V gene sequence: CDR1 SGHTA, CDR2 FQGNSA. CDR3 loop: CASSLAVAREFGYTF. CDR3 in DNA: TGTGCCAGCAGCTTAGCGGTAGCAAGGGAATTTGGCTACACCTTC.

This chain links TRBV11-3 with TRBJ1-1; D is uncertain. Germline CDR1 reads SGHNT; CDR2 reads YENEEA. V was pared by 1 base and J by 3 bases, with 3 bases between. The CDR3 runs to 12 residues. CDR3 sequence (DNA): TGTGCCAGCAGCTTAGGAGACACTGAAGCTTTCTTT. As protein: CASSLGDTEAFF.